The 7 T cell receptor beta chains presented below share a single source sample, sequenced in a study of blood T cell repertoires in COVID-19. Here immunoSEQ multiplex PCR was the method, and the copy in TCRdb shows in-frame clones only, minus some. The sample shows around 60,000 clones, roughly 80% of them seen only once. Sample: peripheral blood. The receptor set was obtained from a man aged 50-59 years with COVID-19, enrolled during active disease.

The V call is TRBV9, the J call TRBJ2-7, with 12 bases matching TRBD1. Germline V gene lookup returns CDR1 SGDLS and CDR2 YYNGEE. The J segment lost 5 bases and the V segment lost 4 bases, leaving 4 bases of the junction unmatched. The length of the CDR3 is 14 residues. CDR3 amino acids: CASSLGTGGNEQYF. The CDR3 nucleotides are TGTGCCAGCAGCCTAGGGACAGGGGGCAACGAGCAGTACTTC. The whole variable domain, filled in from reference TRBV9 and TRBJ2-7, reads DSGVTQTPKHLITATGQRVTLRCSPRSGDLSVYWYQQSLDQGLQFLIQYYNGEERAKGNILERFSAQQFPDLHSELNLSSLELGDSALYFCASSLGTGGNEQYFGPGTRLTVT.

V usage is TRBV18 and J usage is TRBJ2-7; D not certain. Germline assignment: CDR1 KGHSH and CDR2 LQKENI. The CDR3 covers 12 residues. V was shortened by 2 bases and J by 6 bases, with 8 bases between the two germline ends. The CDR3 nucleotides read TGTGCCAGCTCACCAGGGCTTGGCGAGCAGTACTTC. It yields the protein CASSPGLGEQYF.

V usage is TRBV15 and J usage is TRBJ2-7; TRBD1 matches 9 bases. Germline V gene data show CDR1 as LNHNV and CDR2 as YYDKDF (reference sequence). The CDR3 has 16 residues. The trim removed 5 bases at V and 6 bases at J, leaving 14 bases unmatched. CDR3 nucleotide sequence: TGTGCCACCAGCCCCTTCAGAGGGGACAGGGTCCTCGAGCAGTACTTC. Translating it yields CATSPFRGDRVLEQYF.

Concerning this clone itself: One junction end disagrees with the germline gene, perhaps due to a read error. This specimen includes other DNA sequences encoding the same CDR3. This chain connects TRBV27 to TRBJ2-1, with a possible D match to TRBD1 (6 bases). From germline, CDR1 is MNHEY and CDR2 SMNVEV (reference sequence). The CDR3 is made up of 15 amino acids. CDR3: CASSDRDTAANEQFF. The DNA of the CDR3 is TGTGCCAGCAGTGATCGGGACACCGCCGCGAATGAACAGTTCTTC.

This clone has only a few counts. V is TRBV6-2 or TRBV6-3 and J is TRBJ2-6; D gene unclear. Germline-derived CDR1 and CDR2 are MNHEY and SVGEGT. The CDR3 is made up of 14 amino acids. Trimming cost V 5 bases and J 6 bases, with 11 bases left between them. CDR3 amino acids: CASSLRVEANVLTF. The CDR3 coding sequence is TGTGCCAGCAGTCTACGGGTTGAGGCCAACGTCCTGACTTTC.

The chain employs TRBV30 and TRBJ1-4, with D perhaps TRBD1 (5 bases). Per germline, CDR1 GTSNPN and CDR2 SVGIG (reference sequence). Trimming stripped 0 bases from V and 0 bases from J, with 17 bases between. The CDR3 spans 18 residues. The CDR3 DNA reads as TGTGCCTGGAGTGTAACGAGCCAGGGAAATCCAACTAATGAAAAACTGTTTTTT. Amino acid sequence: CAWSVTSQGNPTNEKLFF.

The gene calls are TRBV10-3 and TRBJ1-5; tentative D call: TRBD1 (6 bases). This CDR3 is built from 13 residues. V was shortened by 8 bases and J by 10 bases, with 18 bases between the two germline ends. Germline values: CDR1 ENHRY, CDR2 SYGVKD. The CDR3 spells CAISGTREDPQHF. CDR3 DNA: TGTGCCATCTCCGGGACACGGGAGGATCCCCAGCATTTT.